Below, 2 T cell receptor beta chains from the same sample are listed, as sequenced in a study of early T cells in non-severe SARS-CoV-2 infection. TCRdb used MiXCR to reprocess the 5' RACE reads, holding one entry per CDR3 protein. The sample contains 28,000 or so distinct CDR3 sequences, around 5% of which appear only once. Sequenced: whole blood. These receptors all stem from an adult who was a healthcare worker with PCR-confirmed SARS-CoV-2 infection or an uninfected control (not recorded which).

This clonotype was counted at least ten times. The rearrangement links TRBV10-3 to TRBJ1-5; maybe TRBD1 (5 bases). Germline loops: CDR1 ENHRY, CDR2 SYGVKD. This CDR3 spans 13 amino acids. Trimming shortened V by 8 bases and J by 5 bases, and 13 bases separated the two germline ends. For the CDR3, the DNA is TGTGCCATCGGGCAGGGTGTTGATCAGCCCCAGCATTTT. This encodes CAIGQGVDQPQHF.

This clonotype was observed many times. The V and J genes are TRBV10-3 and TRBJ2-2; 10 bases are shared with TRBD2. Looked up from germline, CDR1 is ENHRY and CDR2 is SYGVKD. The V gene end was trimmed by 5 bases and the J gene end by 6 bases; junction bases not matched to a gene: 15. The CDR3 has 18 residues. The CDR3 reads CAISYRQGASGSPGELFF. The CDR3 DNA reads as TGTGCCATCAGTTACCGACAGGGCGCTAGCGGGAGTCCCGGGGAGCTGTTTTTT.